This T cell receptor delta chain is from a study of γδ T cells in repeated Plasmodium falciparum infection. Across the study: Over 644 days, donors received four mosquito-bite P. falciparum NF54 infections. Sampling occurred at baseline, pre-infection for selected infections, and 21 days post-infection. Study-wide results and limits: Vdelta2-negative gammadelta repertoires, largely Vdelta1+, seemingly showed infection-driven waves of new clonal selection. Vgamma9/Vdelta2+ repertoires stayed stably polyclonal over time and infection.

CDR3 length: 19 amino acids. The V and J ends lost 3 bases and 8 bases, in that order; junction bases with no gene match: 18. Per germline, CDR1 TSWWSYY and CDR2 QGS. Bulk repertoires came from Vgamma9/Vdelta2+ or Vdelta2-negative gammadelta T cells flow-sorted from PBMC. In the case of this clone: The antigen is not known. This likely came from a read error, as a far larger clone is one base away. Other DNA sequences in this specimen translate into the identical CDR3.

TCRdb re-called clones from the multiplex PCR reads via CATT. In the table there are 90,000 to 95,000 delta-chain clones, approximately 0.92% of which are singletons. Sequences were obtained from gamma-delta T cells from blood. V is TRDV1 and J is TRDJ1, with 13 bases fitting TRDD3. TCRdb gives no J gene; it was assigned here by matching the DNA to germline. The receptor comes from a pool of human donors (malaria-infected and uninfected, not separated). The CDR3 coding sequence is TGTGCTCTTGGGGATCCGTGGTCGGGCACTGGGGGATACGGCGTAAAACTCATCTTT. Its translation: CALGDPWSGTGGYGVKLIF.